These 27 T cell receptor beta chains were sequenced from one sample in a study of tumor and adjacent non-tumor tissue in lung cancer. This sample's RNA came from whole unsorted tissue. The normal lung tissue was taken more than 3 cm from the tumor edge. TCRbeta libraries were built with three rounds of nested PCR, modified from ARM-PCR. TCRdb ran MiXCR on the multiplex PCR reads and lists one entry per CDR3 protein. The top ten clones hold about two fifths of a sample with 60,000 to 100,000 distinct CDR3 sequences, 76% of them seen once. Sequencing was performed on distant non-tumor lung tissue. These receptors were obtained from a man in his 70s with non-small cell lung cancer.

At least ten counts were recorded for this clonotype. In DNA form, the CDR3 reads TGCGCCAGCAGGACCTACTCACCCCTCCACTTT. Translating it yields CASRTYSPLHF. The chain has TRBV10-1 and TRBJ1-6; D is uncertain. Germline V gene lookup returns CDR1 WNHNN and CDR2 SYGVQD (reference sequence). The V end was cut by 6 bases, the J end by 10 bases, with 7 bases between. The CDR3 has 11 amino acids.

The V gene is TRBV4-1, the J gene TRBJ2-4, with 8 nucleotides matching TRBD1. This CDR3 contains 15 residues. V dropped 4 bases and J dropped 7; count of bases not matched to a gene: 9. Looked up from germline, CDR1 is MGHRA and CDR2 is YSYEKL. The CDR3 bases are TGCGCCAGCAGCCTGACAGGGGATTTGAGTAACATTCAGTACTTC. Translation gives CASSLTGDLSNIQYF.

Notes on this clonotype: The germline gene is not matched at one end of the junction; a read error may be the cause. This rearrangement joins TRBV11-2 to TRBJ2-3, with 7 nucleotides matching TRBD2. Germline V gene data show CDR1 as SGHAT and CDR2 as FQNNGV. The CDR3 is 15 amino acids. The CDR3 spells CVSNLEGAGADTQYF. CDR3 sequence (DNA): TGTGTCAGCAACTTAGAGGGTGCGGGGGCAGATACGCAGTATTTT. The complete variable domain, with remaining parts taken from reference TRBV11-2 and TRBJ2-3, reads EAGVAQSPRYKIIEKRQSVAFWCNPISGHATLYWYQQILGQGPKLLIQFQNNGVVDDSQLPKDRFSAERLKGVDSTLKIQPAKLEDSAVYLCVSNLEGAGADTQYFGPGTRLTVL.

This clonotype was seen just once. The germline gene is not matched at one end of the junction; a read error may be the cause. The V gene is TRBV4-3, the J gene TRBJ1-1; D is ambiguous. Germline V CDR1 and CDR2: LGHNA, YSLEER. CDR3 length: 13 residues. The CDR3, as DNA: TGCGCCAACAGCCAAGAGTCCTACGGCGATGCTTTCTTT. Protein product: CANSQESYGDAFF.

As regards this clonotype: At one end the junction does not follow the germline gene, possibly because of a read error. The chain is built from TRBV6-2 or TRBV6-3 and TRBJ2-5, with D unclear. The CDR3 runs 14 residues. In germline, CDR1 is MNHEY, CDR2 SVGEGT. CDR3 coding DNA: TGTACCAGCAGTACAAACCCAAGCCTGGAGACTCAGTACTTC. This sequence encodes CTSSTNPSLETQYF.

This clonotype was counted a few times. V gene TRBV28 combines with J gene TRBJ1-1; D is undetermined. Trimming stripped 6 bases from V and 4 bases from J, with 15 bases between. Germline values: CDR1 MDHEN, CDR2 SYDVKM. This CDR3 is 14 amino acids long. CDR3 DNA: TGTGCCAGCAGGACATCAGCGGAGGGCACTGAAGCTTTCTTT. This encodes CASRTSAEGTEAFF.

A few counts support this clonotype. A junction end diverges from the germline sequence, so it may reflect a read error. CDR3: CANSLDQWAPYGQYF. CDR3 DNA: TGTGCCAACAGCTTAGATCAGTGGGCCCCCTACGGGCAGTACTTC. This chain joins TRBV11-2 and TRBJ2-7, with D hard to call. Germline CDR1 SGHAT, CDR2 FQNNGV. The CDR3 length is 15 residues.

As concerns this clonotype: Being one base from a much bigger clone, this may be a read error. The chain recombines TRBV29-1 with TRBJ2-2; 7 bases fit TRBD2. The CDR3 sequence is 14 residues long. With V trimmed by 8 bases and J by 6 bases, 12 bases remained unmatched. Looked up from germline, CDR1 is SQVTM and CDR2 is ANQGSEA. The CDR3 is CSIVTSEVPGELFF. The DNA of the CDR3 is TGCAGCATTGTCACTAGCGAGGTCCCCGGGGAGCTGTTTTTT.

This clonotype was counted once. The rearrangement links TRBV4-2 to TRBJ2-7; a possible D gene is TRBD1 (5 bases). This CDR3 region has 16 residues. CDR1 LGHNA and CDR2 YNFKEQ come from the germline V gene. In DNA form, the CDR3 reads TGTGTCAGTACCCAAGCTTTAGGCAGGGACTCCTACGAGCAGTACTTC. This gives the protein CVSTQALGRDSYEQYF.

The J gene is TRBJ2-3, the V gene TRBV28, with D possibly being TRBD1 (6 bases). CDR1 is MDHEN and CDR2 is SYDVKM in the germline V gene. The CDR3 has 16 amino acids. Trimming removed 3 bases from V and 3 bases from J, with 16 bases in between. CDR3 sequence (DNA): TGTGCCAGCAGTTTGACAGAGAGAGGGGGTACAGATACGCAGTATTTT. It codes for CASSLTERGGTDTQYF. The whole variable domain, remainder taken from reference TRBV28 and TRBJ2-3, is DVKVTQSSRYLVKRTGEKVFLECVQDMDHENMFWYRQDPGLGLRLIYFSYDVKMKEKGDIPEGYSVSREKKERFSLILESASTNQTSMYLCASSLTERGGTDTQYFGPGTRLTVL.

This clonotype has ten or more counts. J is TRBJ2-2 and V is TRBV6-5, with TRBD2 identical over 10 bases. V dropped 7 bases and J dropped 6; count of bases not matched to a gene: 5. This CDR3 contains 14 residues. Germline V gene lookup returns CDR1 MNHEY and CDR2 SVGAGI. The CDR3 loop reads CASIASGGAGELFF. The CDR3 nucleotides read TGTGCCAGCATAGCCAGCGGGGGGGCCGGGGAGCTGTTTTTT.

Comment on this clonotype: Germline is not matched at one junction end, which may reflect a read error. The rearrangement joins TRBV6-5 to TRBJ2-1; 9 bases map to TRBD1. Germline loops: CDR1 MNHEY, CDR2 SVGAGI. The CDR3 sequence is 15 residues long. The CDR3 sequence: CANSWGQGVDNEQFF. CDR3 bases: TGTGCCAACAGTTGGGGACAGGGTGTGGACAATGAGCAGTTCTTC.

V gene TRBV6-2 or TRBV6-3 combines with J gene TRBJ2-3; D not resolved. Trimming stripped 6 bases from V and 6 bases from J, with 22 bases between. Germline assignment: CDR1 MNHEY and CDR2 SVGEGT. The CDR3 loop spans 16 amino acids. The CDR3 DNA follows: TGTGCCAGCAGCCCACCCGAGGATCGGTGGTGGGATACGCAGTATTTT. Translated, it gives CASSPPEDRWWDTQYF.

J is TRBJ1-5 and V is TRBV6-2 or TRBV6-3, with a possible D match to TRBD1 (6 bases). The CDR3 contains 14 residues. From germline, CDR1 is MNHEY and CDR2 SVGEGT. V was trimmed by 8 bases and J by 7 bases, leaving 18 bases between them. Here the CDR3 reads CASGTAGAGQPQHF. In DNA form, the CDR3 reads TGTGCCAGCGGCACTGCGGGGGCGGGGCAGCCCCAGCATTTT.

The rearrangement joins TRBV28 to TRBJ2-3, with TRBD2 identical over 7 bases. V was clipped by 2 bases and J by 4 bases; unmatched bases: 6. The CDR3 sequence is 15 residues long. Germline CDR1 and CDR2: MDHEN and SYDVKM. CDR3 bases: TGTGCCAGCAGTTTAAGCCAGACTAGCTCAGATACGCAGTATTTT. It specifies CASSLSQTSSDTQYF.

This clonotype was seen at least ten times. V gene TRBV12-3 or TRBV12-4 combines with J gene TRBJ2-5; unclear D gene. This CDR3 spans 14 amino acids. Trimming cost V 6 bases and J 1 base, with 12 bases left between them. CDR3 sequence reads: CASSDRRRQETQYF. CDR3 nucleotide sequence: TGTGCCAGCAGCGATAGACGGCGCCAAGAGACCCAGTACTTC.

With respect to this clonotype: This may stem from a read error, because a much larger clone lies one nucleotide away. The chain employs TRBV11-2 and TRBJ2-1; 8 nucleotides agree with TRBD2. From germline, CDR1 is SGHAT and CDR2 FQNNGV. V lost 11 bases and J lost 3; bases outside the gene matches: 12. The CDR3 is made up of 15 amino acids. CDR3 sequence (DNA): TGTGCCGCCCAGCCGGGGCTAGCGGGCTACAATGAGCAGTTCTTC. Translation: CAAQPGLAGYNEQFF.

This clonotype was counted many times. The chain employs TRBV4-2 and TRBJ2-1, with TRBD1 matching over 10 bases. This CDR3 contains 16 residues. The V gene's germline CDR1 is LGHNA and CDR2 YNFKEQ. Unmatched junction bases numbered 5, after V lost 2 bases and J lost 4 bases. This chain's CDR3 is CASSQKTGGAYNEQFF. The CDR3 DNA is TGTGCCAGCAGCCAAAAGACAGGGGGCGCTTACAATGAGCAGTTCTTC.

Concerning this clonotype itself: Since no conserved phenylalanine or tryptophan closes the CDR3, a read error is the likely cause. The limits of the CDR3 on the DNA are not certain, so only TCRdb's listed CDR3 is given. V and J are TRBV11-3 and TRBJ2-2; the table gives TRBD2 as D, unverified against the DNA. From germline, CDR1 is SGHNT and CDR2 YENEEA. The CDR3 totals 16 residues, both ends included. CDR3 amino acids: CASSGRAVAGAREMFL.

Concerning this clonotype: One junction end disagrees with the germline gene, perhaps due to a read error. This sequence joins TRBV11-2 and TRBJ2-2, with a tentative D call TRBD2 (6 bases). CDR3 length equals 17 residues. Germline V gives CDR1 SGHAT, CDR2 FQNNGV. The CDR3 spells CASCFYMGGLNTRELFF. CDR3 bases: TGTGCCAGCTGCTTCTACATGGGGGGTTTGAACACCAGGGAGCTGTTTTTT.

This clonotype was counted a single time. One end of the junction fails to match germline, which may point to a read error. This chain uses TRBV4-1 with TRBJ2-7; tentative D call: TRBD1 (5 bases). The germline gives CDR1 MGHRA, CDR2 YSYEKL. The CDR3 is made up of 15 amino acids. CDR3 coding DNA: TGCGCCAGGAGCCGCGGTACCGGCAGGGCGAGCGAGCATTACTTC. Encoded protein: CARSRGTGRASEHYF.

This chain uses TRBV12-3 or TRBV12-4 with TRBJ2-3; D might be TRBD1 or TRBD2, each matching 5 bases. The V end lost 6 bases, the J end lost 3 bases, and 13 bases lay between the germline ends. The CDR3 covers 14 residues. The CDR3 DNA is TGTGCCAGCAGGAGCGATGGGGGAACAGATACGCAGTATTTT. Translation: CASRSDGGTDTQYF.

In the case of this clonotype: One junction end disagrees with the germline gene, perhaps due to a read error. The J gene is TRBJ2-1, the V gene TRBV12-3 or TRBV12-4, with D possibly being TRBD2 (5 bases). The CDR3 totals 15 residues. The CDR3 DNA follows: TGTCCCAGCAGTTCGCTAGTGCTAGCCTACAATCAACAGTTATTC. Its translation: CPSSSLVLAYNQQLF.

In the case of this clonotype: The junction shows a germline mismatch at one end, possibly a read error. The chain is built from TRBV28 and TRBJ2-2, with D perhaps matching TRBD2 (6 bases). CDR1 is MDHEN and CDR2 is SYDVKM in the germline V gene. The CDR3 length is 17 residues. The CDR3 spells CASSRFAGTRYAGELFF. CDR3 nucleotide sequence: TGTGCCAGCAGCCGCTTTGCGGGAACTCGATACGCCGGGGAGTTGTTTTTT.

Comment on this clonotype: The junction shows a germline mismatch at one end, possibly a read error. The chain links TRBV11-2 to TRBJ2-1, with TRBD1 as a possible D gene (6 bases). The CDR3 runs 14 residues. Germline V CDR1 and CDR2: SGHAT, FQNNGV. CDR3 DNA sequence: TGTGCCAGCGGCTTACAGGGAGTAGTCTATGAGCAGTTCTTC. Translation: CASGLQGVVYEQFF. Together with reference TRBV11-2 and TRBJ2-1, the CDR3 gives the full variable domain: EAGVAQSPRYKIIEKRQSVAFWCNPISGHATLYWYQQILGQGPKLLIQFQNNGVVDDSQLPKDRFSAERLKGVDSTLKIQPAKLEDSAVYLCASGLQGVVYEQFFGPGTRLTVL.

Regarding this clonotype: A read error may explain this, as a much larger clone is one base away. The chain combines TRBV28 with TRBJ2-3, with D possibly matching TRBD2 (6 bases). This CDR3 has 14 residues. The V end lost 3 bases, the J end lost 8 bases, and 15 bases lay between the germline ends. From germline, CDR1 is MDHEN and CDR2 SYDVKM. As DNA, the CDR3 is TGTGCCAGCAGTTTTGCGGGGTCACAAGTTACGCAGTATTTT. It is translated as CASSFAGSQVTQYF.

This clonotype counts as medium-sized. The CDR3 DNA reads as TGTGCCAGCAGCTTGACAGGGTTGGGCCTTGGGGATTTATTGAACACTGAAGCTTTCTTT. Translation: CASSLTGLGLGDLLNTEAFF. The chain combines TRBV11-2 with TRBJ1-1, with 7 bases that match TRBD1. V lost 3 bases, J lost 0 bases, and 19 bases stayed unmatched. In germline, CDR1 is SGHAT, CDR2 FQNNGV. CDR3 length: 20 amino acids.